These T cell receptor beta chains were read from a single sample in a study of long-term antiretroviral therapy in people with HIV. The protocol was immunoSEQ multiplex PCR, while the TCRdb copy is restricted to in-frame clones and leaves out a portion. The sample holds 20,000 to 30,000 clones; about 86% are singletons and the top ten take less than 6.5%. The source material was unsorted PBMCs, sampled around 4.6 years after starting antiretroviral therapy. These receptors all come from a man younger than 40 with HIV. Both conserved end residues are part of each CDR3. Each record gives: V gene, clone size, J gene, D gene, CDR3 DNA, CDR3 protein. The D gene is left open where the match is weak. The size entry is marked missing in some rows and otherwise reads once, few, many or a size class.

TRBV5-4	NA	TRBJ2-6	NA	TGTGCCAGCAGCTTGGTAGGGGCAGGGGCCAACGTCCTGACTTTC	CASSLVGAGANVLTF
TRBV5-6	NA	TRBJ1-1	NA	TGTGCCAGCACTGGCGGGTGGGGAATGAACACTGAAGCTTTCTTT	CASTGGWGMNTEAFF
TRBV7-9	NA	TRBJ2-3	TRBD1	TGTGCCAGCAGCCCGGGACAGTACGAGGCAGATACGCAGTATTTT	CASSPGQYEADTQYF
TRBV29-1	NA	TRBJ2-6	NA	TGCAGCGTTGAAGATCAACCTGGGGCCAACGTCCTGACTTTC	CSVEDQPGANVLTF
TRBV6-5	NA	TRBJ2-7	NA	TGTGCCAGCAGTTACTACGGGGAGCAGTACTTC	CASSYYGEQYF
TRBV5-1	NA	TRBJ1-5	NA	TGCGCCAGCAGCCAGGGTCAGGGAAACCAGCCCCAGCATTTT	CASSQGQGNQPQHF
TRBV7-9	NA	TRBJ1-1	NA	TGTGCCAGCAGCCACCTACTCAACAAAAACACTGAAGCTTTCTTT	CASSHLLNKNTEAFF
TRBV2	NA	TRBJ2-7	NA	TGTGCCAGCAGTCCCCCGGGCTCCTACGAGCAGTACTTC	CASSPPGSYEQYF
TRBV4-3	NA	TRBJ2-2	TRBD1	TGCGCCAGCAGCCAAGTACTGGGGGACAGGAGGGCCGGGGAGCTGTTTTTT	CASSQVLGDRRAGELFF
TRBV7-2	once	TRBJ1-5	NA	TGTGCCAGCAGCTTAGGGTCACCCGGGGGGCCCCAGCATTTT	CASSLGSPGGPQHF
TRBV6-5	NA	TRBJ1-1	NA	TGTGCCAGCAGTTACGGGCAAATAGTCACTGAAGCTTTCTTT	CASSYGQIVTEAFF
TRBV30	once	TRBJ1-1	NA	TGTGCCTGGAGGAACCGGGGCCGTACTGAAGCTTTCTTT	CAWRNRGRTEAFF
TRBV5-1	medium-sized	TRBJ1-1	TRBD1	TGCGCCAGCAGCTTGGGGACAGGGGGTTATGGCACTGAAGCTTTCTTT	CASSLGTGGYGTEAFF
TRBV27	NA	TRBJ2-7	NA	TGTGCCAGCGCCCGGGCAAGCGTTGATGCCTACGAGCAGTACTTC	CASARASVDAYEQYF
TRBV19	NA	TRBJ2-3	NA	TGTGCCAGTAGTCAACCGGACACCTACTCTAGCACAGATACGCAGTATTTT	CASSQPDTYSSTDTQYF
TRBV7-2	NA	TRBJ2-1	NA	TGTGCCAGCAGCTTAGACCTAGGCAATGAGCAGTTCTTC	CASSLDLGNEQFF
TRBV30	NA	TRBJ1-2	NA	TGTGCCTGGGCTCTCGCTAGCAATGGCTACACCTTC	CAWALASNGYTF
TRBV21-1	NA	TRBJ2-5	NA	TGTGCCAGCAGCAAATGTCTTACAGGGCCTAGGTTATACTTC	CASSKCLTGPRLYF
TRBV5-1	NA	TRBJ1-2	NA	TGCGCCAGCAGCTCGGCGACAGTCTATGGCTACACCTTC	CASSSATVYGYTF
TRBV13	once	TRBJ2-1	TRBD1	TGTGCCAGCAGAGTGACAGGGGGAAACAATGAGCAGTTCTTC	CASRVTGGNNEQFF
TRBV7-8	NA	TRBJ2-7	NA	TGTGCCAGCAGCAAGGACCTATCCTACGAGCAGTACTTC	CASSKDLSYEQYF
TRBV5-1	NA	TRBJ1-1	TRBD1	TGCGCCAGCAGCCCGCGACAGGGGGCGTTTGAAAACACTGAAGCTTTCTTT	CASSPRQGAFENTEAFF
TRBV4-2	NA	TRBJ2-7	NA	TGTGCCAGCAGCCCCACAGGGACCCTCTACGAGCAGTACTTC	CASSPTGTLYEQYF
TRBV5-1	NA	TRBJ2-5	TRBD1	TGCGCCAGCAGCTTGGCCCCCTCCGGGACAGAAGAGACCCAGTACTTC	CASSLAPSGTEETQYF
TRBV19	once	TRBJ2-1	NA	TGTGCCAGTAGTCTTGCGGGTCTAGGGGTCCAGCAGTTCTTC	CASSLAGLGVQQFF
TRBV29-1	NA	TRBJ2-7	NA	TGCAGCGTCGCCACTAGTTACGAGCAGTACTTC	CSVATSYEQYF
TRBV7-9	NA	TRBJ2-7	NA	TGTGCCAGCAGCTTAGGCGGGTACCCCTACGAGCAGTACTTC	CASSLGGYPYEQYF
TRBV5-4	NA	TRBJ2-3	NA	TGTGCCAGCAGCTTAGACTCCAAAGGGGCAGATACGCAGTATTTT	CASSLDSKGADTQYF
TRBV4-3	NA	TRBJ2-2	NA	TGCGCCAGCAGCCCCGGGACGAACACCGGGGAGCTGTTTTTT	CASSPGTNTGELFF
TRBV4-1	NA	TRBJ2-5	TRBD1	TGCGCCAGCAGCCAAGGGAGCACAGGGGCTCTGAAGACCCAGTACTTC	CASSQGSTGALKTQYF
TRBV5-5	NA	TRBJ1-1	TRBD1	TGTGCCAGCAGCTTCCTACTGGACAGGGCTGAAGCTTTCTTT	CASSFLLDRAEAFF
TRBV5-1	NA	TRBJ2-7	NA	TGCGCCAGCAGCTTGTACACCACAGCCTACGAGCAGTACTTC	CASSLYTTAYEQYF
TRBV6-5	once	TRBJ1-1	NA	TGTGCCAGCAGTTATAATGGGGGAGGGGACACTGAAGCTTTCTTT	CASSYNGGGDTEAFF
TRBV5-1	NA	TRBJ2-1	NA	TGCGCCAGCAGACAGGCCGGAGCACAGGCTATACACAATGAGCAGTTCTTC	CASRQAGAQAIHNEQFF
TRBV5-3	NA	TRBJ1-2	NA	TGTGCCAGAAGCCTCGACGGTGGCTACACCTTC	CARSLDGGYTF
TRBV19	few	TRBJ1-2	NA	TGTGCCAGTGGCCAGGACGGCGTTTATGGCTACACCTTC	CASGQDGVYGYTF
TRBV19	NA	TRBJ2-7	TRBD2	TGTGCCAGTAGTCCCGGGACTACCTACGAGCAGTACTTC	CASSPGTTYEQYF
TRBV15	NA	TRBJ1-2	NA	TGTGCCACCAGCAGAGGTCCAGGCATCTATGGCTACACCTTC	CATSRGPGIYGYTF
TRBV13	NA	TRBJ2-3	TRBD2	TGTGCCAGCAGCCTATTTAGCGGGGGCGAGAATACGCAGTATTTT	CASSLFSGGENTQYF
TRBV9	NA	TRBJ2-1	TRBD2	TGTGCCAGCAGCGTAGAGGGTAGCGGGGGCTCCTACAATGAGCAGTTCTTC	CASSVEGSGGSYNEQFF
TRBV13	once	TRBJ1-2	NA	TGTGCCAGCAGCTTGGGTCCCCTTGGGTACACCTTC	CASSLGPLGYTF
TRBV7-6	NA	TRBJ2-3	TRBD1	TGTGCCAGCAGCTTTTCGCCGGGACAGGGCTCAGATACGCAGTATTTT	CASSFSPGQGSDTQYF
TRBV2	few	TRBJ1-2	NA	TGTGCCAGCAGGGGCGGGGGAGGCGGATACACCTTC	CASRGGGGGYTF
TRBV7-9	few	TRBJ1-6	NA	TGTGCCAGCAGCCTGTCCGTGGGGGGAGTCAGTAATTCACCCCTCCACTTT	CASSLSVGGVSNSPLHF
TRBV7-9	NA	TRBJ2-4	NA	TGTGCCAGCAGCTTAGGGGGAAATTTGGCCAAAAACATTCAGTACTTC	CASSLGGNLAKNIQYF
TRBV7-2	NA	TRBJ1-5	NA	TGTGCCAGCAGCTTAAGAGGGAAGCCCCAGCATTTT	CASSLRGKPQHF
TRBV4-3	NA	TRBJ2-3	TRBD1	TGCGCCAGCAGCCAAGCCACAGGGGAGGATACGCAGTATTTT	CASSQATGEDTQYF
TRBV6-5	once	TRBJ2-2	NA	TGTGCCAGCAGTTACTCACCCGGGGAGCTGTTTTTT	CASSYSPGELFF
TRBV2	NA	TRBJ1-5	NA	TGTGCCAGCAGTGAACGAAGGGCCCTGCAGCCCCAGCATTTT	CASSERRALQPQHF
TRBV14	once	TRBJ2-7	TRBD1	TGTGCCAGCAGCCCCCGGGACAGGGTCGCCTACGAGCAGTACTTC	CASSPRDRVAYEQYF
TRBV4-2	NA	TRBJ2-3	NA	TGTGCCAGCAGCCAAGAAGGTAGGGCAGATACGCAGTATTTT	CASSQEGRADTQYF
TRBV29-1	NA	TRBJ2-2	NA	TGCAGCGTAGCCATCGGGGGCACCGGGGAGCTGTTTTTT	CSVAIGGTGELFF
TRBV19	NA	TRBJ1-5	NA	TGTGCCAGTAGTATAGTTGCAGTAAGCAATCAGCCCCAGCATTTT	CASSIVAVSNQPQHF
TRBV19	NA	TRBJ2-5	TRBD1	TGTGCCAGTAGTATATCCGGGACAGGACAAGAGACCCAGTACTTC	CASSISGTGQETQYF
TRBV27	NA	TRBJ2-5	NA	TGTGCCAGCAGTTTCATCGGGGACCAAGAGACCCAGTACTTC	CASSFIGDQETQYF
TRBV6-1	NA	TRBJ2-7	TRBD2	TGTGCCAGCGCTCAATCCGGCGGGGGGTCCTACGAGCAGTACTTC	CASAQSGGGSYEQYF
TRBV4-1	NA	TRBJ1-1	NA	TGCGCCAGCAGCCAAGTTCAGGGATACTTCAACACTGAAGCTTTCTTT	CASSQVQGYFNTEAFF
TRBV6-5	NA	TRBJ2-7	TRBD2	TGTGCCAGCAGTTACTCGACTAGCGAGACCTACGAGCAGTACTTC	CASSYSTSETYEQYF